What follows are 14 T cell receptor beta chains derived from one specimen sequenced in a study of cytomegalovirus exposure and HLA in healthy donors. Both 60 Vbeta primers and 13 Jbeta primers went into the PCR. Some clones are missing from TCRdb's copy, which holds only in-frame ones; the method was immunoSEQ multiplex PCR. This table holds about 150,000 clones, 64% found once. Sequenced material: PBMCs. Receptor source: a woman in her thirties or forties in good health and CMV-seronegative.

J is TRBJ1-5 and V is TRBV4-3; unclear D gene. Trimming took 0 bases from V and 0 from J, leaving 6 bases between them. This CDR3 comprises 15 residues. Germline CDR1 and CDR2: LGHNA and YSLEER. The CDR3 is CASSQDPSSNQPQHF. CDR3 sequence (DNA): TGCGCCAGCAGCCAAGACCCCTCTAGCAATCAGCCCCAGCATTTT.

CDR3 DNA sequence: TGTGCCAGCAGTTACTTCGGGCAGGGGGAGGCAAAACTGTTTTTT. It translates to CASSYFGQGEAKLFF. V gene TRBV6-5 combines with J gene TRBJ1-4; TRBD1 aligns across 7 bases. This CDR3 is 15 amino acids long. V was clipped by 1 base and J by 10 bases; unmatched bases: 9. Germline assignment: CDR1 MNHEY and CDR2 SVGAGI.

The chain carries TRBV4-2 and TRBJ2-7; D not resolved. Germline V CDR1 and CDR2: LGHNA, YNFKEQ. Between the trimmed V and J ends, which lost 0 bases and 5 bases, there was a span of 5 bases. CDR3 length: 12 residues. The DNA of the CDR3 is TGTGCCAGCAGCCAAGATCGGGACGAGCAGTACTTC. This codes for CASSQDRDEQYF.

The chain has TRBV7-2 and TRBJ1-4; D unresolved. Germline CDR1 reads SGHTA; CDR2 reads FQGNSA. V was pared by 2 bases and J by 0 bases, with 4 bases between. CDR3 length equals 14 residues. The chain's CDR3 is CASSLSATNEKLFF. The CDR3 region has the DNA TGTGCCAGCAGCTTATCAGCAACTAATGAAAAACTGTTTTTT.

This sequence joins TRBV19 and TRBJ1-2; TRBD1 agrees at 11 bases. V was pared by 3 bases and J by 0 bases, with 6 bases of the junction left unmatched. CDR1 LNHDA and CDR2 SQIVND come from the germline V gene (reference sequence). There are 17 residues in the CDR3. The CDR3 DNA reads TGTGCCAGTAGTATCTGGACAGGGGGCCCCTCTAACTATGGCTACACCTTC. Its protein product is CASSIWTGGPSNYGYTF.

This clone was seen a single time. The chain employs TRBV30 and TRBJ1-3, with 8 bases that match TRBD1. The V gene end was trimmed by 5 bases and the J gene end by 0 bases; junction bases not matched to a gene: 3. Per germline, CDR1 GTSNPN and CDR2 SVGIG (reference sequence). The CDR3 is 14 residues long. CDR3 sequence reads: CAWGGQGSGNTIYF. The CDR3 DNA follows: TGTGCCTGGGGTGGACAGGGCTCTGGAAACACCATATATTTT.

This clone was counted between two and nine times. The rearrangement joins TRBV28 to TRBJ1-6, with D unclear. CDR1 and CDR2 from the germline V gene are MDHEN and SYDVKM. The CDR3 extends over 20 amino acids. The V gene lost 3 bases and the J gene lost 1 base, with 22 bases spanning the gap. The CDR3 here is CASSLISRLVLESYNSPLHF. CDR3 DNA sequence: TGTGCCAGCAGTTTGATCAGCAGGCTCGTTTTAGAATCCTATAATTCACCCCTCCACTTT.

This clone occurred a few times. The CDR3 DNA reads TGCAGTGCCGGGGTCTCTGAAGCTTTCTTT. This codes for CSAGVSEAFF. The chain joins TRBV20-1 to TRBJ1-1, with D unresolved. In germline, CDR1 is DFQATT, CDR2 SNEGSKA (reference sequence). The CDR3 is made up of 10 amino acids. Trimming took 6 bases from V and 6 from J, leaving 8 bases between them.

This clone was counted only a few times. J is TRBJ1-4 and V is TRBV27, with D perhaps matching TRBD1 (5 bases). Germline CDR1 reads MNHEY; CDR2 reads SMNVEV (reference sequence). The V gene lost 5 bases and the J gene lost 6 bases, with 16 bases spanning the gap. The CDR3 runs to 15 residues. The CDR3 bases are TGTGCCAGCAGTCCGGCCGGGGGGAAACATGAAAAACTGTTTTTT. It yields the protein CASSPAGGKHEKLFF.

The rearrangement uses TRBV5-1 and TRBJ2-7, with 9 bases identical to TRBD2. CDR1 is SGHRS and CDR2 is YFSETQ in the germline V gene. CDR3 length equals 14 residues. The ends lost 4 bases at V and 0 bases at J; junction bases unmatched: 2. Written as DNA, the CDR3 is TGCGCCAGCAGCGGCGGGGGGGCCTCCTACGAGCAGTACTTC. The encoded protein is CASSGGGASYEQYF. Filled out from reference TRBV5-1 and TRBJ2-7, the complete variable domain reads KAGVTQTPRYLIKTRGQQVTLSCSPISGHRSVSWYQQTPGQGLQFLFEYFSETQRNKGNFPGRFSGRQFSNSRSEMNVSTLELGDSALYLCASSGGGASYEQYFGPGTRLTVT.

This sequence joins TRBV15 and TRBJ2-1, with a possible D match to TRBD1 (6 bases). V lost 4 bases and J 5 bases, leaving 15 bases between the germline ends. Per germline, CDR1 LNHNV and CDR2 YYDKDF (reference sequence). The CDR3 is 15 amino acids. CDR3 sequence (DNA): TGTGCCACCAGCATAACGCTCCGGGACAACAATGAGCAGTTCTTC. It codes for CATSITLRDNNEQFF.

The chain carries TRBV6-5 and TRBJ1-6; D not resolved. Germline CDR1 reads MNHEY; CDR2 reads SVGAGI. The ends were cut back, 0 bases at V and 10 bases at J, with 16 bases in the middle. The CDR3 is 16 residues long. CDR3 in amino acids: CASSYSWQAGGSPLHF. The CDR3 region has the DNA TGTGCCAGCAGTTACTCGTGGCAGGCGGGCGGGTCACCCCTCCACTTT.

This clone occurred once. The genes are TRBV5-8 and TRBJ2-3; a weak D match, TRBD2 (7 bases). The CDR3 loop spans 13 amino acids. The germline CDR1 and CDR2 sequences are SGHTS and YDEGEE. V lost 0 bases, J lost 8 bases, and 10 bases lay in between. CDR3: CASSLEGGVTQYF. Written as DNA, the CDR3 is TGTGCCAGCAGCTTGGAGGGGGGGGTTACGCAGTATTTT. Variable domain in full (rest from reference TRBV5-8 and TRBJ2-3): EAGVTQSPTHLIKTRGQQATLRCSPISGHTSVYWYQQALGLGLQFLLWYDEGEERNRGNFPPRFSGRQFPNYSSELNVNALELEDSALYLCASSLEGGVTQYFGPGTRLTVL.

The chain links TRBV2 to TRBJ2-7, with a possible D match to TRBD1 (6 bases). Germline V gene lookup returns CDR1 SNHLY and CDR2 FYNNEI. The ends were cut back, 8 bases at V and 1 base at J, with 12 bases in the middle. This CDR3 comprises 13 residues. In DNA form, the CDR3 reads TGTGCCAGCGGGGGACACCGTTCCTACGAGCAGTACTTC. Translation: CASGGHRSYEQYF.